This T cell receptor (beta chain) was obtained from a study of CD8 T cells in ankylosing spondylitis (TCRdb year 2017). Concerning the study at large: The study profiled T cell receptor beta repertoires in healthy donors and ankylosing spondylitis patients to find disease-linked TCR variants. Samples of peripheral blood were taken, and for ankylosing spondylitis patients, synovial fluid was collected as well. The full study cohort comprised approximately 23 ankylosing spondylitis patients and 85 to 120 healthy donors. Overall study outcomes, separate from this receptor: A CD8+ phenotype was shown by the disease-linked clones, which were found at relatively low frequencies in peripheral blood. The disease-linked clones were reported to be significantly enriched in matched synovial fluid samples from ankylosing spondylitis patients. Some of the motif variants had been reported before in the synovial fluid and blood of reactive arthritis patients, a finding that suggests common disease-initiation mechanisms. Blood from ankylosing spondylitis patients appeared to be characterized by a TCR beta motif made up of several highly homologous amino acid variants.

The CDR3 sequence holds 14 residues, the cysteine and phenylalanine included. Of the read, only the CDR3 DNA is kept; its 42 bases are in frame from base 1. For this chain, trimming is 6 bases at the V end and 2 bases at the J end, and the number of junction bases without a gene match is 4. Remarks on this clonotype: It has no known antigen specificity. There are no base qualities to consult, and no much larger clone falls within one base.

The sequencing machine was an Illumina HiSeq 2500. Quantitative 5'-RACE with molecular barcodes was the method used to prepare the TCR beta libraries. As for the authors' bioinformatics: To identify disease-linked TCR variants, a new computational method was used, one built on a probabilistic model of VDJ rearrangement. The public sequencing data were trimmed at Q25 with fastp and processed into clonotypes with MiXCR by TCRdb, which kept only in-frame beta chains. Under each unique CDR3 protein, matching rows form one entry showing the most common genes and DNA. TCRdb, not the authors, supplied the V and J calls. The sample table contains 750,000 to 850,000 distinct CDR3 sequences; only one count was recorded for 10% to 15% of them. Of the sample, 0.51% is held by the ten largest clones.

The clonotype was recovered from a male donor with ankylosing spondylitis. Recombination linked TRBV12-3 or TRBV12-4 to TRBJ1-3; 7 middle bases align to TRBD1. Specimen: blood, either unsorted or a sorted T cell fraction (not recorded which). The base sequence is TGTGCCAGCAGGCCTCAGGGGGCTGGAAACACCATATATTTT. This translates into CASRPQGAGNTIYF.